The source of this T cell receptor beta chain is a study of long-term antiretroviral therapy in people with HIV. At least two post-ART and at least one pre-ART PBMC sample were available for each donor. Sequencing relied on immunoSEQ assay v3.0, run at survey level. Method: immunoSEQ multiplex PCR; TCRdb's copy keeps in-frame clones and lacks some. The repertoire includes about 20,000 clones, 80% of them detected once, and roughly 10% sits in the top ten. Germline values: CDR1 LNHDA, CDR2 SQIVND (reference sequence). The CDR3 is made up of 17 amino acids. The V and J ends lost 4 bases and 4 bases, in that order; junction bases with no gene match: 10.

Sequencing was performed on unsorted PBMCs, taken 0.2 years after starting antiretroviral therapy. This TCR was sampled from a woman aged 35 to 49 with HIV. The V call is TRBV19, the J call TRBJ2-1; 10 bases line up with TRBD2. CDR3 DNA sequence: TGTGCCAGTAGTACCCACTTAGCGGGGGGCCTTTACAATGAGCAGTTCTTC. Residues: CASSTHLAGGLYNEQFF. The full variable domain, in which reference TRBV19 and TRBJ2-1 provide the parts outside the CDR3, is DGGITQSPKYLFRKEGQNVTLSCEQNLNHDAMYWYRQDPGQGLRLIYYSQIVNDFQKGDIAEGYSVSREKKESFPLTVTSAQKNPTAFYLCASSTHLAGGLYNEQFFGPGTRLTVL.